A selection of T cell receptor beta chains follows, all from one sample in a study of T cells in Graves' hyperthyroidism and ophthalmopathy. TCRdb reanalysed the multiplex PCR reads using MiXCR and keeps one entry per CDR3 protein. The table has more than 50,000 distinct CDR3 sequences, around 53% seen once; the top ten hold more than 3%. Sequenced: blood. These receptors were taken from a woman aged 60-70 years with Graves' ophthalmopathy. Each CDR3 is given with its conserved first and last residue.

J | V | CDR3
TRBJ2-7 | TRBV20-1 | CSAIPREPYEQYF
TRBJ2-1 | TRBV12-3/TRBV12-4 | CASSPGPIRNNEQFF
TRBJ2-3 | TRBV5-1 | CASSLEGANNEQYF
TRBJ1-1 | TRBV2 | CASSEGTGTGDNEAFF
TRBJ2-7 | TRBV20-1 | CSASANLYEQYF
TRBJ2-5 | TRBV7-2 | CASDRGIQETQYF
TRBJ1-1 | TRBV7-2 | CASSLDPPYTEAFF
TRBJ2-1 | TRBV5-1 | CASSLGQDNNEQFF
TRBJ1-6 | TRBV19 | CASSSGQGSSPLHF
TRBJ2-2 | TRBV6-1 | CASSDAGFTGELFF
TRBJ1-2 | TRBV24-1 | CATSDLGAWYGYTF
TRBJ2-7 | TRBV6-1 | CASSVAGGQTYEQYF
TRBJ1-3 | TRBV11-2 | CASSLEGASGNTIYF
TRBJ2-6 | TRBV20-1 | CSGGTGANVLTF
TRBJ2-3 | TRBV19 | CASSPGLAADTQYF
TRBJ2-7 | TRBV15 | CATSLGSFYEQYF
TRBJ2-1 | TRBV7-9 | CASSLTGYEQFF
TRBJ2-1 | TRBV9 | CASSAGLAGGPTYNEQFF
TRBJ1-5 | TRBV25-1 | CASGGQGAGQPQHF
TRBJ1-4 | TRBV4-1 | CASSHLDARNEKLFF
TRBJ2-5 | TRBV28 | CASSPLIKPETQYF
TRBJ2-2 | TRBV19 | CASSISGVNTGELFF
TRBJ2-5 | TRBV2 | CASTQGAEETQYF
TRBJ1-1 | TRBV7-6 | CASSSRQGMNTEAFF
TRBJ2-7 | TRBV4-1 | CASSRTRAFEQYF
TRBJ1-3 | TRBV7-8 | CARPRGLVSGNTIYF
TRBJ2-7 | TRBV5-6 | CASSLPGYEQYF
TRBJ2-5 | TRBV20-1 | CSARFGVAKGETQYF
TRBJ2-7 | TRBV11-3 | CASSLDRSEQYF
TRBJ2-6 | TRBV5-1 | CASSLVAGTVLSGANVLTF
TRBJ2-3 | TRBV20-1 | CSARSQTSATSTDTQYF
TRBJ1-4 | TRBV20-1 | CNAFPTGSNKKLFF
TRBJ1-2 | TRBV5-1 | CASSLLANYGYTF
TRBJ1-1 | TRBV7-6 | CASSLAAGVETEAFF
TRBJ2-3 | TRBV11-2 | CASSPRRGGSDTQYF
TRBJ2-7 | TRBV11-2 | CASSFGGSYEQYF
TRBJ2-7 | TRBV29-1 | CSVETGGGNYEQYF
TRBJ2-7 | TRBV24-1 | CATSDFVGGEQYF
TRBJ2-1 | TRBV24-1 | CATSGVAGNNEQFF
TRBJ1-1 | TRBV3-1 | CASSQTTGGGTEAFF
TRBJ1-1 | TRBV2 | CASSDPLAGDPGTEAFF
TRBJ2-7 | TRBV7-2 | CASSLVGEQYF
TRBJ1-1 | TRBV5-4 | CASSLGQGANTEAFF
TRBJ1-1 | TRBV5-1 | CASKRAGEAYF
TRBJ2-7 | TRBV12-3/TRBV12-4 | CASSLVTGQLYF
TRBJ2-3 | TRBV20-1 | CSARSASGVTQYF
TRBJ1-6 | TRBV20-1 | CSARDSPPSSNQPLHF
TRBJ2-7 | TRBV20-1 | CSARGLADSSYEQYF
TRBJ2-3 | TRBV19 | CASGTSTDTQYF
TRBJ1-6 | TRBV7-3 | CASSLRTTAEHF